Sequencing of this T cell receptor beta chain was carried out in a study of control samples from healthy donors and cancer patients. The protocol was immunoSEQ multiplex PCR, while the TCRdb copy is restricted to in-frame clones and leaves out a portion. The table records approximately 84,000 clones, around 91% of them present only once. Germline trimming cut 4 bases from V and 8 bases from J; bases unmatched to any gene: 11. Germline CDR1 is GTSNPN and CDR2 is SVGIG (reference sequence). CDR3 size: 14 residues. Specimen: blood. The receptor was isolated from a man younger than 45 in good health. The chain joins TRBV30 to TRBJ1-1, with 9 bases that match TRBD1. The CDR3 sequence: CAWTPGQGSGEAFF. CDR3 nucleotide sequence: TGTGCCTGGACCCCCGGACAGGGGAGCGGGGAAGCTTTCTTT.